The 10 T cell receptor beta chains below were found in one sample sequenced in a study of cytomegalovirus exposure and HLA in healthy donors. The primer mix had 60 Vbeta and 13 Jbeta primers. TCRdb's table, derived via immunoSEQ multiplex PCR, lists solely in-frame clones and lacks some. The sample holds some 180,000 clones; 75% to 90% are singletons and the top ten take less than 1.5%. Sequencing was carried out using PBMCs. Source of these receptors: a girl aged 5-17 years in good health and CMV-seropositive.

CDR3 sequence reads: CAIVSQSGNTIYF. CDR3 in DNA: TGTGCCATCGTCAGTCAGTCAGGAAACACCATATATTTT. J is TRBJ1-3 and V is TRBV10-3; D remains ambiguous. The germline gives CDR1 ENHRY, CDR2 SYGVKD. The CDR3 contains 13 residues. The ends were cut back, 8 bases at V and 4 bases at J, with 12 bases in the middle.

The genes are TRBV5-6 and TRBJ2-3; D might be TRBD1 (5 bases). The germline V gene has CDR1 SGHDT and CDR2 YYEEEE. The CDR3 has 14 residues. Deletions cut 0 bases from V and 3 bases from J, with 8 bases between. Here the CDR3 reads CASSLGTYTDTQYF. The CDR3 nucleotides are TGTGCCAGCAGCTTGGGGACATATACAGATACGCAGTATTTT.

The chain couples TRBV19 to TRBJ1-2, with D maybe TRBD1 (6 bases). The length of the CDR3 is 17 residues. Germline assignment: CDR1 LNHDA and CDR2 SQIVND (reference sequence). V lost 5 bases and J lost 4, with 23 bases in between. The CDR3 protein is CASSPFRTDQMIYGYTF. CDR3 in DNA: TGTGCCAGTAGTCCCTTTAGGACAGACCAAATGATCTATGGCTACACCTTC. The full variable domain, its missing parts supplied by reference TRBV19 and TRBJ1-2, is DGGITQSPKYLFRKEGQNVTLSCEQNLNHDAMYWYRQDPGQGLRLIYYSQIVNDFQKGDIAEGYSVSREKKESFPLTVTSAQKNPTAFYLCASSPFRTDQMIYGYTFGSGTRLTVV.

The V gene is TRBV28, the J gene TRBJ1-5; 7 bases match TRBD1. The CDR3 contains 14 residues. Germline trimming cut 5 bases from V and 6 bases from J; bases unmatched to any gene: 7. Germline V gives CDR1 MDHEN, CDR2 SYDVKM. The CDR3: CASSPWTGIQPQHF. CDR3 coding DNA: TGTGCCAGCAGTCCATGGACAGGCATTCAGCCCCAGCATTTT. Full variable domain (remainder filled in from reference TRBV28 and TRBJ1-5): DVKVTQSSRYLVKRTGEKVFLECVQDMDHENMFWYRQDPGLGLRLIYFSYDVKMKEKGDIPEGYSVSREKKERFSLILESASTNQTSMYLCASSPWTGIQPQHFGDGTRLSIL.

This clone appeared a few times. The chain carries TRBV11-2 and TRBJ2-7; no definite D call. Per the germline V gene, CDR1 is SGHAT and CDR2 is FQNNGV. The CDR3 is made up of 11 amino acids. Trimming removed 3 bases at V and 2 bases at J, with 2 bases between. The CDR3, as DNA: TGTGCCAGCAGCTTCGCCTACGAGCAGTACTTC. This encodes CASSFAYEQYF.

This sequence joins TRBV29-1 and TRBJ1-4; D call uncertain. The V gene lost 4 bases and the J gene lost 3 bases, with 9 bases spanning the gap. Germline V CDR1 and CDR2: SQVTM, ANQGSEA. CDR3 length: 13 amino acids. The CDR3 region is CSVVPGSNEKLFF. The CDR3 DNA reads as TGCAGCGTTGTCCCAGGCTCTAATGAAAAACTGTTTTTT.

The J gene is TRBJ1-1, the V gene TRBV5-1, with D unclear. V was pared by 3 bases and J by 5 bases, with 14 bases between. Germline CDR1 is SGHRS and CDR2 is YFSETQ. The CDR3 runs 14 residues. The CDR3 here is CASSYDTGGTEAFF. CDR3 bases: TGCGCCAGCAGCTATGACACCGGAGGTACTGAAGCTTTCTTT.

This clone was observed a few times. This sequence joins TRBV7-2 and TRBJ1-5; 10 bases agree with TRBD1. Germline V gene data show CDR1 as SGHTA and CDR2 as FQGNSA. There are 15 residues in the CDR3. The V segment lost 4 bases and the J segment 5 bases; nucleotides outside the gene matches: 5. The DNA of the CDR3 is TGTGCCAGCAGCTCACCGGACAGGGGGGATCAGCCCCAGCATTTT. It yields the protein CASSSPDRGDQPQHF.

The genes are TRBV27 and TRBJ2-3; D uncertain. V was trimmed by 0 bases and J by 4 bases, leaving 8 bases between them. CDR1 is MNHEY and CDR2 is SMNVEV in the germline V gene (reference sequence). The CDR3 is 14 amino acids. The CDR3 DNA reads TGTGCCAGCAGTTTATCCACAATCGCAGATACGCAGTATTTT. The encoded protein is CASSLSTIADTQYF.

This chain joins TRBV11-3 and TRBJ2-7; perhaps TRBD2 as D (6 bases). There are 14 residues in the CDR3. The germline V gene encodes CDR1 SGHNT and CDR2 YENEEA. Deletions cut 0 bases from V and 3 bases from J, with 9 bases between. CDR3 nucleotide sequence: TGTGCCAGCAGCTTAGATGGGAGGAGCTACGAGCAGTACTTC. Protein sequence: CASSLDGRSYEQYF.